This T cell receptor beta chain was profiled in a study of T cells after yellow fever vaccination. About the study: Researchers used CD3, CD45RA, CCR7 and CD95 to sort out EM, EMRA, CM and Tscm memory subsets. Study-level points and caveats: The CD4 compartment and the CD8 compartment contained a small share of clonotypes in common.

The CDR3 covers 13 residues. V was shortened by 6 bases and J by 2 bases, with 9 bases between the two germline ends. Germline CDR1 reads MRHNA; CDR2 reads SNTAGT. This clonotype appeared many times. Synthesis of TCR cDNA relied on 5'RACE template switching, which attached a universal primer site and UMIs. TCRdb passed the 5' RACE reads through MiXCR, listing each CDR3 protein once. Of about 22,000 distinct CDR3 sequences listed, 5.2% are singletons. The chain combines TRBV6-4 with TRBJ2-3; D not certain. Material: PBMCs, either bulk or a sorted T-cell subset (CD4+, CD8+, memory, or dextramer-sorted; not recorded which), obtained approximately 40 days after the first yellow fever vaccination. The source is a man younger than 35 who received the YFV17D yellow fever vaccine. The CDR3 nucleotides read TGTGCCAGCAGCCGGGTGGCCACAGATACGCAGTATTTT. This translates into CASSRVATDTQYF.